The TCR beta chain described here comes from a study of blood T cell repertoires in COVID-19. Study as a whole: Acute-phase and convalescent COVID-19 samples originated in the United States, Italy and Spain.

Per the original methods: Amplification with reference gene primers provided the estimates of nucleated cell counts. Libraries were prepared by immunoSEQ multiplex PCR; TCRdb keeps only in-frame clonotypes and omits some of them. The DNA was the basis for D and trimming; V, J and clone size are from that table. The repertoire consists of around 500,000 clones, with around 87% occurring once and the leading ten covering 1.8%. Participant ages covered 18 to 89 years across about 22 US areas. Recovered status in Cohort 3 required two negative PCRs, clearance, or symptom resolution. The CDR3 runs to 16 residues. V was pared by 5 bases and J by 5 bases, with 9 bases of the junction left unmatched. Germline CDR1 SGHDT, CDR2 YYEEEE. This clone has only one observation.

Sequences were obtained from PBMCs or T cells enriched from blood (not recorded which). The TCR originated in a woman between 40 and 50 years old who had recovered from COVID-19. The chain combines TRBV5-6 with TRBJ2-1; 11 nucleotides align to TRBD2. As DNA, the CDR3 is TGTGCCAGCAGGAGCCTACTAGCGGGAGACCACAATGAGCAGTTCTTC. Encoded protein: CASRSLLAGDHNEQFF.